This section outlines one TCR beta chain sequence together with its context. This entry is derived from a study of blood T cell repertoires in COVID-19. The trim removed 3 bases at V and 4 bases at J, leaving 3 bases unmatched. CDR3 size: 13 residues. CDR1 is SGDLS and CDR2 is YYNGEE in the germline V gene. This table comes from immunoSEQ multiplex PCR, and its TCRdb copy is limited to in-frame clones, with some not included. The sample carries fewer than 200,000 clones, more than 80% recorded once. The sequenced sample was peripheral blood. The sequence was collected from a man aged 50-59 years with acute or convalescent COVID-19. V and J are TRBV9 and TRBJ1-1; the match to TRBD1 covers 7 bases. CDR3 nucleotides: TGTGCCAGCAGCGCCCAGGGGGGCACTGAAGCTTTCTTT. Translation gives CASSAQGGTEAFF.